The 18 T cell receptor beta chains below all came from one sample that was sequenced in a study of shared T cell receptors in the human thymus. Repertoires were generated with immunoSEQ multiplex PCR, while TCRdb's copy carries only in-frame clones and drops some. The table shows some 700,000 clones, with approximately 88% occurring only once. The same specimen was also included in a second study, on human thymus T cells.

The material sequenced was thymocytes. The receptors here all came from a boy under two years old with a congenital heart defect.

This chain connects TRBV7-2 to TRBJ2-1, with D perhaps matching TRBD2 (5 bases). With 5 bases removed from V and 5 bases from J, the gap between germline ends came to 13 bases. CDR1 is SGHTA, CDR2 FQGNSA, per germline. This CDR3 comprises 14 residues. The CDR3 DNA reads TGTGCCAGCAGCCCCCGGGCAGCGGACAATGAGCAGTTCTTC. This codes for CASSPRAADNEQFF.

V is TRBV11-3 and J is TRBJ2-3; the match to TRBD2 covers 7 bases. Trimming removed 5 bases from V and 4 bases from J; junction bases left unmatched: 12. Germline V CDR1 and CDR2: SGHNT, YENEEA. The CDR3 is 16 residues long. The CDR3 DNA reads TGTGCCAGCAGCGTTTTGGGGGGGAGGGGAGCAGATACGCAGTATTTT. This codes for CASSVLGGRGADTQYF.

The V call is TRBV19, the J call TRBJ2-3; perhaps TRBD2 as D (5 bases). The V and J ends lost 8 bases and 6 bases respectively, with 18 bases between them. CDR3 size: 14 residues. Germline V gene sequence: CDR1 LNHDA, CDR2 SQIVND (reference sequence). The chain's CDR3 is CASSEDAAVDTQYF. The CDR3 DNA reads TGTGCCAGTTCCGAGGATGCAGCGGTCGATACGCAGTATTTT.

This chain joins TRBV6-7 and TRBJ2-3; TRBD2 aligns across 11 bases. TRBV6-7 is recorded as an ORF, its role being uncertain. V shed 1 base, J shed 0 bases, and the junction held 15 bases outside the gene matches. The CDR3 extends over 21 amino acids. CDR3 DNA sequence: TGTGCCAGCAGTTACTTCCCCGAAACTCCACGGACTAGCGGGAGCACAGATACGCAGTATTTT. It encodes CASSYFPETPRTSGSTDTQYF.

The chain joins TRBV6-1 to TRBJ2-3; 8 positions agree with TRBD1. The CDR3 sequence is 14 residues long. Trimming removed 5 bases from V and 0 bases from J; junction bases left unmatched: 1. Germline CDR1 is MNHNS and CDR2 is SASEGT. The CDR3 DNA reads TGTGCCAGCAGTTGGACAGGGAGCACAGATACGCAGTATTTT. It is translated as CASSWTGSTDTQYF.

The chain uses TRBV5-1 and TRBJ2-1; 15 bases align to TRBD2. This CDR3 is 18 amino acids long. Trimming at V came to 0 bases and at J to 2 bases, leaving 3 bases not matched to a gene. The germline gives CDR1 SGHRS, CDR2 YFSETQ. CDR3 in DNA: TGCGCCAGCAGCTTGGGGACTAGCGGGAGGGTCCCCTACAATGAGCAGTTCTTC. Translated, it gives CASSLGTSGRVPYNEQFF.

The DNA for the CDR3 is TGTGCCAGCAGCTTAGTCCCCCCCCCGTGGGAGTACGAGCAGTACTTC. Its translation: CASSLVPPPWEYEQYF. The V and J genes are TRBV7-6 and TRBJ2-7, with D tentatively TRBD2 (5 bases). V gave up 1 base and J gave up 4 bases, with 17 bases separating them. The CDR3 has 16 amino acids. Germline V lookup: CDR1 SGHVS, CDR2 FNYEAQ.

V usage is TRBV15 and J usage is TRBJ2-6; 7 bases agree with TRBD2. V shed 0 bases, J shed 0 bases, and the junction held 8 bases outside the gene matches. Germline CDR1 reads LNHNV; CDR2 reads YYDKDF (reference sequence). The CDR3 sequence is 19 residues long. The CDR3 sequence is CATSRDGGEGPSGANVLTF. The CDR3 DNA reads as TGTGCCACCAGCAGAGATGGCGGGGAGGGGCCCTCTGGGGCCAACGTCCTGACTTTC.

CDR3 loop: CASSLVGRLAGVSYEQYF. In DNA form, the CDR3 reads TGCGCCAGCAGCTTGGTGGGGAGACTAGCGGGAGTTTCCTACGAGCAGTACTTC. V usage is TRBV5-1 and J usage is TRBJ2-7, with 12 bases matching TRBD2. The J segment lost 1 base and the V segment lost 0 bases, leaving 8 bases of the junction unmatched. The germline CDR1 and CDR2 sequences are SGHRS and YFSETQ. This CDR3 region has 18 residues.

The V and J genes are TRBV14 and TRBJ2-4; 13 nucleotides align to TRBD2. Trimming at V came to 2 bases and at J to 7 bases, leaving 17 bases not matched to a gene. Germline CDR1 SGHDN, CDR2 FVKESK. The CDR3 consists of 20 residues. CDR3: CASSQTGTRGLAGLDNIQYF. CDR3 DNA: TGTGCCAGCAGCCAAACTGGCACCCGGGGACTAGCGGGATTGGACAACATTCAGTACTTC.

On this clone itself: The junction does not match germline at one end; this may be a read error. The chain has TRBV5-1 and TRBJ1-5; D possibly corresponds to TRBD1 (6 bases). From germline, CDR1 is SGHRS and CDR2 YFSETQ. The CDR3 runs 17 residues. In nucleotides, the CDR3 is TGCGCCAGCAGCTTGGGGGGCTACAGGGATAGCAGTCAGCCCCAGCATTTT. It translates to CASSLGGYRDSSQPQHF.

The CDR3 loop reads CAWSTGGSGYTF. CDR3 bases: TGTGCCTGGAGCACAGGGGGTAGCGGCTACACCTTC. The V and J genes are TRBV30 and TRBJ1-2; 8 bases align to TRBD1. J was trimmed by 8 bases and V by 3 bases; bases with no gene match: 5. Germline V gene data show CDR1 as GTSNPN and CDR2 as SVGIG (reference sequence). The CDR3 runs to 12 residues. Supplemented by reference TRBV30 and TRBJ1-2, the full variable domain reads SQTIHQWPATLVQPVGSPLSLECTVEGTSNPNLYWYRQAAGRGLQLLFYSVGIGQISSEVPQNLSASRPQDRQFILSSKKLLLSDSGFYLCAWSTGGSGYTFGSGTRLTVV.

The V call is TRBV4-3, the J call TRBJ2-5; 7 bases align to TRBD2. The J call may be mistaken, given a closer DNA end match to TRBJ2-7. Germline V gives CDR1 LGHNA, CDR2 YSLEER. This CDR3 has 18 residues. The CDR3 is CASSQDPPGLADPYEQYF. In nucleotides, the CDR3 is TGCGCCAGCAGCCAAGATCCCCCCGGCCTAGCGGACCCGTACGAGCAGTACTTC.

V and J are TRBV20-1 and TRBJ2-7, with D possibly TRBD2 on 5 matching bases. This CDR3 region has 11 residues. Germline V CDR1 and CDR2: DFQATT, SNEGSKA (reference sequence). Trimming removed 1 base from V and 7 bases from J, with 8 bases in between. Here the CDR3 reads CSARGTGEQYF. The CDR3 nucleotides read TGCAGTGCTAGAGGGACTGGGGAGCAGTACTTC.

This rearrangement joins TRBV5-1 to TRBJ2-1, with 10 positions matching TRBD2. The CDR3 length is 16 residues. Germline V gives CDR1 SGHRS, CDR2 YFSETQ. V was pared by 0 bases and J by 7 bases, with 7 bases of the junction left unmatched. CDR3 DNA: TGCGCCAGCAGCTTGGGAGCGGGAGGGCCGGGGAATGAGCAGTTCTTC. Translation gives CASSLGAGGPGNEQFF.

The chain combines TRBV25-1 with TRBJ1-1, with 9 bases identical to TRBD1. The CDR3 totals 16 residues. V trimming: 2 bases; J trimming: 4 bases; junction bases outside the gene matches: 8. Germline CDR1 and CDR2: MGHDK and SYGVNS. CDR3 loop: CASSEGGGQGSTEAFF. The CDR3 DNA follows: TGTGCCAGCAGTGAAGGGGGCGGACAGGGGAGCACTGAAGCTTTCTTT.

This CDR3 reads CASSPTVYEQYF. CDR3 DNA: TGTGCCAGCAGCCCGACTGTCTACGAGCAGTACTTC. This chain uses TRBV7-9 with TRBJ2-7; D is ambiguous. CDR3 length: 12 amino acids. Looked up from germline, CDR1 is SEHNR and CDR2 is FQNEAQ (reference sequence). With 5 bases removed from V and 3 bases from J, the gap between germline ends came to 8 bases.

This clone was observed a few times. The chain links TRBV7-9 to TRBJ2-5; 10 nucleotides align to TRBD1. Germline assignment: CDR1 SEHNR and CDR2 FQNEAQ (reference sequence). V shed 6 bases, J shed 5 bases, and the junction held 3 bases outside the gene matches. The CDR3 runs to 13 residues. The CDR3 bases are TGTGCCAGCAGGGACAGGGGGAAGGAGACCCAGTACTTC. This codes for CASRDRGKETQYF.